The 24 T cell receptor beta chains below all came from one sample that was sequenced in a study of blood T cells in healthy people across ages. A sample-barcoded 5' primer and a J-beta primer mix were used in a second PCR of roughly 7 to 11 cycles. TCRdb re-derived calls from the 5' RACE reads in MiXCR, one entry per CDR3 protein. The data hold fewer than 800,000 distinct CDR3 sequences, with 20% to 25% observed a single time. The same specimen was also included in a second study, on T cells of mothers and their children.

What was sequenced was blood. The receptors come from a boy younger than 18 in good health.

The V call is TRBV6-5, the J call TRBJ2-5; no definite D call. From germline, CDR1 is MNHEY and CDR2 SVGAGI. The V end lost 5 bases, the J end lost 5 bases, and 18 bases lay between the germline ends. This CDR3 has 15 amino acids. CDR3 DNA sequence: TGTGCCAGCAGTAACCCTTCTAAGGGCCAGGAGACCCAGTACTTC. Residues: CASSNPSKGQETQYF.

This clonotype turned up a few times. J is TRBJ2-3 and V is TRBV10-3; D not certain. Trimming removed 5 bases at V and 3 bases at J, with 6 bases between. The CDR3 extends over 12 amino acids. Germline CDR1 and CDR2: ENHRY and SYGVKD. This CDR3 is CAISPPTDTQYF. CDR3 DNA: TGTGCCATCAGTCCGCCGACAGATACGCAGTATTTT.

The chain uses TRBV12-3 or TRBV12-4 and TRBJ2-3; 8 nucleotides line up with TRBD1. V shed 4 bases and J 0 bases; nucleotides not matched to a gene: 9. The CDR3 spans 17 residues. In nucleotides, the CDR3 is TGTGCCAGCAGTTCCGGGACAGGTCCCACCAGCACAGATACGCAGTATTTT. This translates into CASSSGTGPTSTDTQYF.

The gene calls are TRBV6-5 and TRBJ2-7, with D unclear. CDR3 length: 15 residues. Germline V lookup: CDR1 MNHEY, CDR2 SVGAGI. V lost 0 bases and J 1 base, leaving 10 bases between the germline ends. The CDR3 loop is CASSYSTRPSYEQYF. Written as DNA, the CDR3 is TGTGCCAGCAGTTACTCCACTCGACCATCCTACGAGCAGTACTTC.

The CDR3 loop reads CASSYSGEGNRHNEQFF. CDR3 DNA sequence: TGTGCCAGCAGTTACTCGGGGGAAGGAAACCGTCACAATGAGCAGTTCTTC. The V and J genes are TRBV6-2 or TRBV6-3 and TRBJ2-1, with D perhaps being TRBD1 or TRBD2 (5 bases each). From germline, CDR1 is MNHEY and CDR2 SVGEGT. The length of the CDR3 is 17 residues. Trimming shortened V by 0 bases and J by 5 bases, and 17 bases separated the two germline ends.

The chain is built from TRBV6-5 and TRBJ2-2, with a possible D match to TRBD1 (5 bases). The CDR3 runs 13 residues. Per the germline V gene, CDR1 is MNHEY and CDR2 is SVGAGI. V was shortened by 4 bases and J by 7 bases, with 10 bases between the two germline ends. The chain's CDR3 is CASSLGLDGELFF. Written as DNA, the CDR3 is TGTGCCAGCAGTTTGGGGCTGGACGGGGAGCTGTTTTTT.

This chain links TRBV20-1 with TRBJ2-1, with D perhaps matching TRBD2 (6 bases). Germline CDR1 is DFQATT and CDR2 is SNEGSKA (reference sequence). The CDR3 contains 15 residues. Trimming removed 1 base at V and 5 bases at J, with 15 bases between. The CDR3: CSARAGLPEDNEQFF. The CDR3, as DNA: TGCAGTGCTAGAGCGGGACTCCCAGAGGACAATGAGCAGTTCTTC.

This sequence joins TRBV24-1 and TRBJ2-1; tentative D call: TRBD1 (6 bases). V was pared by 8 bases and J by 5 bases, with 9 bases between. The CDR3 spans 12 residues. CDR1 and CDR2 from the germline V gene are KGHDR and SFDVKD. CDR3: CATKGDHNEQFF. CDR3 DNA: TGTGCCACCAAGGGGGACCACAATGAGCAGTTCTTC.

The chain combines TRBV15 with TRBJ1-2, with TRBD1 matching 9 bases. In germline, CDR1 is LNHNV, CDR2 YYDKDF (reference sequence). The CDR3 has 13 amino acids. Losses at the gene ends were 4 bases for V and 8 bases for J; bases not matched to a gene: 5. CDR3 sequence reads: CATSTDRGWGYTF. The CDR3 DNA is TGTGCCACCAGCACGGACAGGGGATGGGGCTACACCTTC. Complete variable domain (other parts from reference TRBV15 and TRBJ1-2): DAMVIQNPRYQVTQFGKPVTLSCSQTLNHNVMYWYQQKSSQAPKLLFHYYDKDFNNEADTPDNFQSRRPNTSFCFLDIRSPGLGDTAMYLCATSTDRGWGYTFGSGTRLTVV.

This clonotype was seen more than once but under ten times. V usage is TRBV5-1 and J usage is TRBJ2-1; 7 bases are a match to TRBD2. Trimming cost V 4 bases and J 5 bases; bases outside gene matches: 6. Looked up from germline, CDR1 is SGHRS and CDR2 is YFSETQ. This CDR3 is built from 14 residues. The CDR3 sequence is CASSRLAGDNEQFF. In DNA, the CDR3 is TGCGCCAGCAGCCGGTTGGCGGGGGACAATGAGCAGTTCTTC.

The chain recombines TRBV5-1 with TRBJ2-1, with D maybe TRBD2 (6 bases). TRBJ2-5 matches the DNA end more closely, so the J call is doubtful. Germline values: CDR1 SGHRS, CDR2 YFSETQ. The CDR3 is 16 residues long. The CDR3 DNA reads TGCGCCAGCAGCTCGACCGGGCTTCGGGGGCAAGAGACCCAGTACTTC. Amino acid sequence: CASSSTGLRGQETQYF.

This clonotype turned up a few times. V and J are TRBV7-6 and TRBJ2-5, with D possibly TRBD2 on 5 matching bases. Trimming took 5 bases from V and 4 from J, leaving 11 bases between them. The CDR3 totals 13 residues. Germline V gene lookup returns CDR1 SGHVS and CDR2 FNYEAQ. In nucleotides, the CDR3 is TGTGCCAGCAGCCGGAGGCTGGGAGAGACCCAGTACTTC. This codes for CASSRRLGETQYF.

The chain employs TRBV11-2 and TRBJ1-1; D unclear. This CDR3 region has 20 residues. V was trimmed by 2 bases and J by 0 bases, leaving 25 bases between them. CDR1 is SGHAT, CDR2 FQNNGV, per germline. The DNA of the CDR3 is TGTGCCAGCAGCTTAAGGCAGCCCTCGGGCCGGCTAACTCTGAACACTGAAGCTTTCTTT. Protein sequence: CASSLRQPSGRLTLNTEAFF.

This clonotype was detected a few times. The chain recombines TRBV6-2 or TRBV6-3 with TRBJ1-6; TRBD1 matches at 7 bases. Germline CDR1 reads MNHEY; CDR2 reads SVGEGT. J lost 9 bases, V lost 7 bases, and 12 bases had no gene match. The CDR3 sequence is 15 residues long. The CDR3 protein is CASNPSTGESSPLHF. The CDR3 DNA follows: TGTGCCAGCAATCCCTCAACAGGGGAAAGTTCACCCCTCCACTTT.

This clonotype was found many times. The V and J genes are TRBV20-1 and TRBJ2-1, with TRBD2 as a possible D gene (6 bases). The length of the CDR3 is 15 residues. From germline, CDR1 is DFQATT and CDR2 SNEGSKA (reference sequence). V lost 0 bases and J lost 0, with 9 bases in between. CDR3 amino acids: CSARDYGSSYNEQFF. DNA of the CDR3: TGCAGTGCTAGAGATTACGGGAGCTCCTACAATGAGCAGTTCTTC.

This clonotype was observed a few times. The chain combines TRBV7-3 with TRBJ2-5, with D unresolved. The end of the DNA is better explained by TRBJ2-1, so the J call may be wrong. The germline gives CDR1 SGHTA, CDR2 FQGTGA. CDR3 size: 12 residues. The CDR3 loop is CASSLMPNEQFF. CDR3 bases: TGTGCCAGCAGCTTAATGCCTAACGAGCAGTTCTTC.

As DNA, the CDR3 is TGCGCCAGCAGCTTGGCCCTAAGCTTTACCACAGATACGCAGTATTTT. This codes for CASSLALSFTTDTQYF. The rearrangement uses TRBV5-1 and TRBJ2-3; D uncertain. The CDR3 has 16 residues. Germline values: CDR1 SGHRS, CDR2 YFSETQ. V was cut by 0 bases and J by 2 bases, with 13 bases left in between.

The chain carries TRBV28 and TRBJ2-7; D not resolved. Germline CDR1 and CDR2: MDHEN and SYDVKM. The CDR3 runs to 14 residues. V was clipped by 2 bases and J by 0 bases, with 8 bases between them. The CDR3 sequence is CASSLIRSSYEQYF. In DNA form, the CDR3 reads TGTGCCAGCAGTTTAATCAGGAGCTCCTACGAGCAGTACTTC.

The chain links TRBV5-5 to TRBJ2-4; D is possibly TRBD2 (8 bases). This CDR3 comprises 16 residues. V gave up 4 bases and J gave up 5 bases, with 19 bases separating them. Germline-derived CDR1 and CDR2 are SGHKS and YYEKEE (reference sequence). The CDR3 protein is CASSQGQRGTENIQYF. The DNA of the CDR3 is TGTGCCAGCAGCCAGGGACAGCGGGGGACTGAAAACATTCAGTACTTC.

This chain links TRBV6-5 with TRBJ2-7; no clear D gene. The CDR3 loop spans 14 amino acids. Trimming cost V 0 bases and J 0 bases, with 6 bases left between them. Germline CDR1 MNHEY, CDR2 SVGAGI. As DNA, the CDR3 is TGTGCCAGCAGTTACTCGATTAGCTCCTACGAGCAGTACTTC. Translation gives CASSYSISSYEQYF.

The rearrangement links TRBV7-3 to TRBJ2-1; 8 bases fit TRBD2. Germline lookup yields CDR1 SGHTA and CDR2 FQGTGA. Trimming removed 5 bases from V and 6 bases from J; junction bases left unmatched: 12. The CDR3 has 16 residues. The CDR3 sequence: CASSPGPRGAGNEQFF. In nucleotides, the CDR3 is TGTGCCAGCAGCCCCGGCCCGCGGGGGGCTGGCAATGAGCAGTTCTTC.

This chain connects TRBV4-2 to TRBJ2-2; D is undetermined. Germline lookup yields CDR1 LGHNA and CDR2 YNFKEQ. V was shortened by 0 bases and J by 5 bases, with 4 bases between the two germline ends. The CDR3 totals 13 residues. The DNA of the CDR3 is TGTGCCAGCAGCCAAGAGGAAACCGGGGAGCTGTTTTTT. It is translated as CASSQEETGELFF.

This clonotype was recorded a few times. The CDR3 region has the DNA TGTGCCAGCAGCTCTCTCTCGACTAGCGACCAAGAGACCCAGTACTTC. It yields the protein CASSSLSTSDQETQYF. The rearrangement links TRBV7-2 to TRBJ2-5, with 8 bases lining up with TRBD2. In germline, CDR1 is SGHTA, CDR2 FQGNSA. V lost 4 bases, J lost 0 bases, and 7 bases stayed unmatched. The CDR3 spans 16 residues.

This clonotype showed up just a few times. This chain links TRBV5-1 with TRBJ1-1, with TRBD1 identical over 9 bases. The CDR3 is 13 amino acids. Germline loops: CDR1 SGHRS, CDR2 YFSETQ. J was trimmed by 4 bases and V by 6 bases; bases with no gene match: 4. CDR3 sequence (DNA): TGCGCCAGCAACAGGGGGCCGGGCACTGAAGCTTTCTTT. It specifies CASNRGPGTEAFF. Variable domain in full (rest from reference TRBV5-1 and TRBJ1-1): KAGVTQTPRYLIKTRGQQVTLSCSPISGHRSVSWYQQTPGQGLQFLFEYFSETQRNKGNFPGRFSGRQFSNSRSEMNVSTLELGDSALYLCASNRGPGTEAFFGQGTRLTVV.